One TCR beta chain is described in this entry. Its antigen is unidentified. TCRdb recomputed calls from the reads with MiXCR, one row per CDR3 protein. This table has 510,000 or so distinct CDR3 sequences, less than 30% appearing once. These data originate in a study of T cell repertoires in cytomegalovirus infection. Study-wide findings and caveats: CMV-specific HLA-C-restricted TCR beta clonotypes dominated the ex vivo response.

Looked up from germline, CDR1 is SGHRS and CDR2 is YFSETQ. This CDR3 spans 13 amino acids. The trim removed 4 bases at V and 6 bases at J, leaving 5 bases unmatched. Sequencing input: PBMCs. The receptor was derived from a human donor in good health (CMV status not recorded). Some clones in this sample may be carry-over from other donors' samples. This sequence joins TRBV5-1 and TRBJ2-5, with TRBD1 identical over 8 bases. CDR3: CASSKDREKTQYF. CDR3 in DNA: TGCGCCAGCAGCAAGGACAGGGAAAAGACCCAGTACTTC.